The 24 T cell receptor beta chains listed next were all sequenced from one sample in a study of shared clonotypes between healthy human individuals (dated by TCRdb to about 2020). Preparation of the library involved the immunoSEQ multiplex PCR assay. TCRdb took over this immuneACCESS table, retaining in-frame rearrangements with V and J assigned. Such tables are incomplete; in checked studies, under half of the missing clones stem from an unresolved V gene, and the remainder is unexplained. Present in this sample are 850,000 to 1,100,000 clones, around 77% of which were seen just once. Jointly, the top ten make up almost 0.9% of the sample. The sample consisted of memory CD4+ T cells from PBMCs. Taken with the paper, the label for cell subset or site translates to: CD45RA-negative fraction. The receptors derive from a man aged 18 to 29 in good health. Some clones in this sample may be carry-over from other donors' samples.

This clone has just a few counts. Other DNA sequences in this specimen translate into the identical CDR3. The chain employs TRBV28 and TRBJ1-5; 9 positions agree with TRBD1. Germline V lookup: CDR1 MDHEN, CDR2 SYDVKM. The CDR3 has 14 residues. The V gene end was trimmed by 5 bases and the J gene end by 5 bases; junction bases not matched to a gene: 4. CDR3 residues: CASSPTGGYQPQHF. The CDR3 DNA reads as TGTGCCAGCAGTCCTACAGGGGGCTATCAGCCCCAGCATTTT.

This clone was recorded once. This chain joins TRBV6-6 and TRBJ2-7; 8 bases agree with TRBD1. The CDR3 is 14 amino acids. CDR1 is MNHNY and CDR2 is SVGAGI in the germline V gene (reference sequence). The V and J ends lost 3 bases and 0 bases, in that order; junction bases with no gene match: 1. The CDR3 reads CASSYTGGSYEQYF. In DNA form, the CDR3 reads TGTGCCAGCAGTTATACAGGGGGCTCCTACGAGCAGTACTTC.

This chain links TRBV15 with TRBJ2-7; TRBD2 is a possible D gene (6 bases). Germline loops: CDR1 LNHNV, CDR2 YYDKDF (reference sequence). There are 14 residues in the CDR3. Trimming left V 3 bases short and J 7 bases short, with 16 bases between. The CDR3 loop is CATSRSSGGGEQYF. The CDR3 nucleotides read TGTGCCACCAGCAGGTCGAGTGGAGGAGGGGAGCAGTACTTC.

The chain links TRBV7-2 to TRBJ1-4; 7 bases agree with TRBD1. The CDR3 length is 14 residues. The junction had 7 bases not matched to a gene; V was cut back by 5 bases and J by 7 bases. Germline CDR1 is SGHTA and CDR2 is FQGNSA. CDR3 amino acids: CASSKRDSLEKLFF. CDR3 sequence (DNA): TGTGCCAGCAGCAAAAGGGACAGCCTTGAAAAACTGTTTTTT.

Worth noting for this clone: A much larger clone sits a single nucleotide away, making a read error possible. The chain has TRBV5-1 and TRBJ1-4, with no clear D. CDR3 size: 13 residues. Trimming took off 3 bases at V and 3 bases at J, with 6 bases between the two ends. CDR1 is SGHRS and CDR2 is YFSETQ in the germline V gene. DNA of the CDR3: TGCGCCAGCAGCTCGGACCCTAATGAAAAACTGTTTTTT. Its translation is CASSSDPNEKLFF.

This chain uses TRBV5-1 with TRBJ2-5; no clear D. The CDR3 runs to 11 residues. Trimming took off 3 bases at V and 7 bases at J, with 7 bases between the two ends. The V gene's germline CDR1 is SGHRS and CDR2 YFSETQ. Here the CDR3 DNA reads TGCGCCAGCAGCTACGAGTGGACCCAGTACTTC. Residues: CASSYEWTQYF.

The rearrangement uses TRBV4-2 and TRBJ2-1; 11 bases are a match to TRBD2. V was pared by 0 bases and J by 9 bases, with 4 bases of the junction left unmatched. CDR1 and CDR2 from the germline V gene are LGHNA and YNFKEQ. This CDR3 has 15 amino acids. The CDR3 here is CASSQELAGVGEQFF. The CDR3 coding sequence is TGTGCCAGCAGCCAAGAACTAGCGGGAGTGGGTGAGCAGTTCTTC.

As to this clone: Other DNA sequences from this sample encode an identical CDR3 as well. The rearrangement links TRBV5-1 to TRBJ2-3; D uncertain. The CDR3 runs to 14 residues. The V and J ends lost 0 bases and 2 bases respectively, with 7 bases between them. CDR1 and CDR2 (germline): SGHRS, YFSETQ. The CDR3: CASSLGGNTDTQYF. The CDR3 DNA follows: TGCGCCAGCAGCTTGGGAGGAAACACAGATACGCAGTATTTT.

The gene calls are TRBV7-9 and TRBJ1-1; 8 positions agree with TRBD1. CDR3 length: 14 amino acids. Germline-derived CDR1 and CDR2 are SEHNR and FQNEAQ (reference sequence). The ends lost 2 bases at V and 11 bases at J; junction bases unmatched: 10. CDR3 coding DNA: TGTGCCAGCAGCTTACAGGGGGCCCGGTCGGGGGCTTTCTTT. It translates to CASSLQGARSGAFF.

The chain couples TRBV19 to TRBJ1-2; TRBD1 aligns across 9 bases. From germline, CDR1 is LNHDA and CDR2 SQIVND (reference sequence). V shed 7 bases and J 7 bases; nucleotides not matched to a gene: 10. CDR3 length equals 14 residues. The CDR3 DNA sequence: TGTGCCAGTACCCGGGACAGGGTTTTTGGTGGCTACACCTTC. This encodes CASTRDRVFGGYTF.

The V gene is TRBV28, the J gene TRBJ1-2, with D possibly TRBD1 on 6 matching bases. The CDR3 runs 15 residues. Trimming pared 6 bases from V and 5 bases from J, leaving 19 bases between. Per germline, CDR1 MDHEN and CDR2 SYDVKM. The CDR3: CASSFPGGAEYGYTF. DNA for the CDR3: TGTGCCAGCAGCTTCCCTGGGGGGGCAGAGTATGGCTACACCTTC.

The chain is built from TRBV4-3 and TRBJ1-3, with a weak D call TRBD1 (6 bases). Germline CDR1 LGHNA, CDR2 YSLEER. V shed 4 bases and J shed 0 bases, with 16 bases lying between them. The CDR3 has 17 amino acids. CDR3 sequence reads: CASSRLQQGHSGNTIYF. The CDR3 region has the DNA TGCGCCAGCAGCCGATTGCAACAGGGCCACTCTGGAAACACCATATATTTT.

The V and J genes are TRBV18 and TRBJ2-7, with 11 positions matching TRBD2. Germline V gene lookup returns CDR1 KGHSH and CDR2 LQKENI. The ends lost 5 bases at V and 5 bases at J; junction bases unmatched: 8. The CDR3 has 15 amino acids. The CDR3 sequence is CASSVTSGSGHEQYF. The CDR3 DNA follows: TGTGCCAGCTCAGTCACTAGCGGGAGTGGCCACGAGCAGTACTTC.

This clone has just a few counts. The chain has TRBV6-6 and TRBJ2-7, with D tentatively TRBD1 or TRBD2 (5 bases each). The CDR3 has 16 residues. The V and J ends lost 5 bases and 0 bases respectively, with 17 bases between them. Germline V lookup: CDR1 MNHNY, CDR2 SVGAGI (reference sequence). The DNA of the CDR3 is TGTGCCAGCAGTCCTAATCTTGGGACCTCCTCCTACGAGCAGTACTTC. Translating gives CASSPNLGTSSYEQYF.

Note on this clone: One end of the junction varies from germline; a read error may be responsible. V and J are TRBV9 and TRBJ1-4; 8 bases are a match to TRBD1. The CDR3 is made up of 15 amino acids. The germline V gene has CDR1 SGDLS and CDR2 YYNGEE. The CDR3, as DNA: TGTGCCAGCAGCGCCCCGGGCAGGGGGCCTGAAAAACTGTCTTTT. It is translated as CASSAPGRGPEKLSF.

J is TRBJ1-5 and V is TRBV2, with D tentatively TRBD1 (5 bases). Germline V gene data show CDR1 as SNHLY and CDR2 as FYNNEI. There are 12 residues in the CDR3. V lost 11 bases and J 6 bases, leaving 14 bases between the germline ends. In DNA form, the CDR3 reads TGTGCCTGCCAATTGGGGGGTCAGCCCCAGCATTTT. Translation gives CACQLGGQPQHF.

The gene calls are TRBV7-2 and TRBJ1-3; 9 bases are a match to TRBD1. V dropped 5 bases and J dropped 1; count of bases not matched to a gene: 6. Germline loops: CDR1 SGHTA, CDR2 FQGNSA. This CDR3 is built from 16 residues. Here the CDR3 DNA reads TGTGCCAGCAGCCCCCCAGGGACAGGGTCTGGAAACACCATATATTTT. The encoded protein is CASSPPGTGSGNTIYF.

V gene TRBV6-9 combines with J gene TRBJ2-3, with 9 bases lining up with TRBD2. Trimming took 6 bases from V and 6 from J; bases not matched to a gene: 16. The CDR3 runs to 17 residues. From germline, CDR1 is MNHGY and CDR2 SVAAGI. CDR3 residues: CASRRKPLGGRDDTQYF. Written as DNA, the CDR3 is TGTGCCAGCAGACGAAAACCCCTGGGCGGGAGGGATGATACGCAGTATTTT.

This chain joins TRBV18 and TRBJ2-2; D gene uncertain. This CDR3 region has 15 residues. The V gene lost 2 bases and the J gene lost 6 bases, with 13 bases spanning the gap. Germline CDR1 reads KGHSH; CDR2 reads LQKENI. CDR3 sequence: CASSPKWISPGELFF. CDR3 in DNA: TGTGCCAGCTCACCAAAGTGGATCAGTCCCGGGGAGCTGTTTTTT. Supplemented by reference TRBV18 and TRBJ2-2, the full variable domain reads NAGVMQNPRHLVRRRGQEARLRCSPMKGHSHVYWYRQLPEEGLKFMVYLQKENIIDESGMPKERFSAEFPKEGPSILRIQQVVRGDSAAYFCASSPKWISPGELFFGEGSRLTVL.

The genes are TRBV5-1 and TRBJ1-1, with D tentatively TRBD1 (5 bases). Germline V CDR1 and CDR2: SGHRS, YFSETQ. The CDR3 is 13 residues long. V was trimmed by 5 bases and J by 5 bases, leaving 13 bases between them. This chain's CDR3 is CASRVQEGTEAFF. In nucleotides, the CDR3 is TGCGCCAGCAGAGTACAGGAGGGGACTGAAGCTTTCTTT.

In this sample, this clone turned up many times. J is TRBJ2-1 and V is TRBV11-2, with 7 bases that match TRBD2. The germline V gene has CDR1 SGHAT and CDR2 FQNNGV. The CDR3 has 17 residues. Losses at the gene ends were 1 base for V and 2 bases for J; bases not matched to a gene: 8. The CDR3 nucleotides read TGTGCCAGCAGCTTAGTACCCAGCGGGATAACCTACAATGAGCAGTTCTTC. Translating gives CASSLVPSGITYNEQFF.

The V and J genes are TRBV6-6 and TRBJ2-1; 9 bases are a match to TRBD1. The CDR3 length is 14 residues. Germline CDR1 and CDR2: MNHNY and SVGAGI (reference sequence). Trimming at V came to 2 bases and at J to 6 bases, leaving 2 bases not matched to a gene. CDR3 bases: TGTGCCAGCAGTTACACGGGACAGGGCAATGAGCAGTTCTTC. It specifies CASSYTGQGNEQFF.

The chain couples TRBV15 to TRBJ2-1; D remains ambiguous. Germline V gives CDR1 LNHNV, CDR2 YYDKDF (reference sequence). The CDR3 has 16 residues. V dropped 3 bases and J dropped 4 bases, with 16 bases sitting between them. In DNA, the CDR3 is TGTGCCACCAGCAGTAAGAAGCGTGTCGGGTACAATGAGCAGTTCTTC. Its protein product is CATSSKKRVGYNEQFF.

The rearrangement links TRBV6-6 to TRBJ2-5; 10 bases fit TRBD1. The CDR3 has 14 residues. J was trimmed by 9 bases and V by 5 bases; bases with no gene match: 9. Germline V gene data show CDR1 as MNHNY and CDR2 as SVGAGI (reference sequence). CDR3 sequence: CASSTGTGVPSQYF. Here the CDR3 DNA reads TGTGCCAGCAGTACCGGGACAGGGGTCCCCTCCCAGTACTTC.